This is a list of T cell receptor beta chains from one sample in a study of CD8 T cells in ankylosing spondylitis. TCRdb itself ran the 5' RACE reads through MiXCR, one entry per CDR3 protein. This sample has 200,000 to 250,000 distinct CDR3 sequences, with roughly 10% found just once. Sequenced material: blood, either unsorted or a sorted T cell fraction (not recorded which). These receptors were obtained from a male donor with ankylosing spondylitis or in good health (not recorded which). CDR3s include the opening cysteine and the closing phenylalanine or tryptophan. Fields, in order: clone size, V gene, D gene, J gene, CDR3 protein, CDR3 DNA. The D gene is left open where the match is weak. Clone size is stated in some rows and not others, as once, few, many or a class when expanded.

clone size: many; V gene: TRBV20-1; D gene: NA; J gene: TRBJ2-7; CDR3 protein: CSATEPSSYEQYF; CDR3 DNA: TGCAGTGCTACCGAGCCGAGCTCCTACGAGCAGTACTTC
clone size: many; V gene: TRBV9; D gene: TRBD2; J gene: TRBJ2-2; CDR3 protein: CASSPGLVFTGELFF; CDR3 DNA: TGTGCCAGCAGCCCGGGACTAGTGTTTACCGGGGAGCTGTTTTTT
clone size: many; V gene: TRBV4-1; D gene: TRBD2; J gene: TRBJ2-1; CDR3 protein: CASRPSGGFNEQFF; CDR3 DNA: TGCGCCAGCAGACCTAGCGGGGGATTCAATGAGCAGTTCTTC
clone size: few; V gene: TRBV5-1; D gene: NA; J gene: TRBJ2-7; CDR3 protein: CASSFALPGGEQYF; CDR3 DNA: TGCGCCAGCAGCTTCGCACTACCCGGGGGCGAGCAGTACTTC
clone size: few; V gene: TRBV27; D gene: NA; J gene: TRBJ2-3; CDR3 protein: CASSLDRTLSTDTQYF; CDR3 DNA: TGTGCCAGCAGTTTAGACAGGACCCTTAGCACAGATACGCAGTATTTT
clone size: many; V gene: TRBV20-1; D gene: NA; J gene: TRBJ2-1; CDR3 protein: CSVTPGGGPYNEQFF; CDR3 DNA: TGCAGTGTTACCCCGGGAGGGGGCCCCTACAATGAGCAGTTCTTC
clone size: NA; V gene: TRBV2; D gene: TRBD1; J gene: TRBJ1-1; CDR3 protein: CASRSRQGEAEAFF; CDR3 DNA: TGTGCCAGCAGGAGTCGACAGGGTGAGGCTGAAGCTTTCTTT
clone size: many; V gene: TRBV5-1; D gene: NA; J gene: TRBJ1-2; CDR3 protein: CASSHETSKGYGYTF; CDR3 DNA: TGCGCCAGCAGCCATGAAACGAGCAAGGGGTATGGCTACACCTTC
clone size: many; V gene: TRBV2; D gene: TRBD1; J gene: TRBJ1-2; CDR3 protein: CASRGQVNYGYTF; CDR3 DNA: TGTGCCAGCAGGGGACAGGTCAACTATGGCTACACCTTC
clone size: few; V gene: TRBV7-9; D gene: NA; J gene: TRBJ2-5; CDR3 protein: CASSSGQPKETQYF; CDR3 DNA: TGTGCCAGCAGCTCTGGACAGCCTAAAGAGACCCAGTACTTC
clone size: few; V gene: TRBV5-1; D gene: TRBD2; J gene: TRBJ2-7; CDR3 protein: CASRLGGGLSYEQYF; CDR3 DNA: TGCGCCAGCAGACTTGGCGGGGGGCTCTCCTACGAGCAGTACTTC
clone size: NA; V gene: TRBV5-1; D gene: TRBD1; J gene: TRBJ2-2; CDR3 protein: CASSTGTANTGELFF; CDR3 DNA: TGCGCCAGCAGCACCGGGACAGCGAACACCGGGGAGCTGTTTTTT
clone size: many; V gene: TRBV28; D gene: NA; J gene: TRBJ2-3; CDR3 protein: CASSPTRNPVTQYF; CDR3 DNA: TGTGCCAGCAGTCCCACCCGGAATCCCGTTACGCAGTATTTT
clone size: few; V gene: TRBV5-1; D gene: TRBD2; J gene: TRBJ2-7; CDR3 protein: CASSFLGAREFMDEQYF; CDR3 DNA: TGCGCCAGCAGCTTTTTAGGGGCGCGGGAGTTCATGGACGAGCAGTACTTC
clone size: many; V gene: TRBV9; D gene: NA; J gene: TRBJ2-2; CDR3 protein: CASSAGATGELFF; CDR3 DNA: TGTGCCAGCAGCGCGGGGGCGACCGGGGAGCTGTTTTTT
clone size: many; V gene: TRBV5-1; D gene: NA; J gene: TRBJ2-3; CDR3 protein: CASASTDTQYF; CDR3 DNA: TGCGCCAGCGCGAGCACAGATACGCAGTATTTT
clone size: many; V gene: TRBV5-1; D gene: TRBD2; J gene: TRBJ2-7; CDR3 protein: CASSPRLAGPYEQYF; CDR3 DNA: TGCGCCAGCAGCCCCAGACTAGCGGGACCCTACGAGCAGTACTTC
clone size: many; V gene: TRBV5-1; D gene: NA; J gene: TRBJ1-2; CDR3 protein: CASSNARAPPYGYTF; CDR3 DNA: TGCGCCAGCAGCAACGCCAGGGCCCCTCCATATGGCTACACCTTC
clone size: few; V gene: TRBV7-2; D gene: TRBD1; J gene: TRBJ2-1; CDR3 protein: CASSSSTGINEQFF; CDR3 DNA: TGTGCCAGCAGCTCCTCGACAGGGATCAATGAGCAGTTCTTC
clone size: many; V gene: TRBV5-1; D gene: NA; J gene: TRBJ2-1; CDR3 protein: CASSLGTEYYNEQFF; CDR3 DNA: TGCGCCAGCAGCCTCGGGACTGAATACTACAATGAGCAGTTCTTC
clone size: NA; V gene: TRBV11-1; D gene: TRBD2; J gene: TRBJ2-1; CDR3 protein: CASSSGLGSYNEQFF; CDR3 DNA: TGTGCCAGCAGCAGCGGACTAGGGTCCTACAATGAGCAGTTCTTC
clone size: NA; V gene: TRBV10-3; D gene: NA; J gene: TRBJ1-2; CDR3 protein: CAIRGTSNYGYTF; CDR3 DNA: TGTGCCATCAGAGGGACATCTAACTATGGCTACACCTTC
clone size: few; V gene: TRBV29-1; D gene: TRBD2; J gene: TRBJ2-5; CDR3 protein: CSVAGSGGETQYF; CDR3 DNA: TGCAGCGTTGCTGGTAGCGGGGGAGAGACCCAGTACTTC
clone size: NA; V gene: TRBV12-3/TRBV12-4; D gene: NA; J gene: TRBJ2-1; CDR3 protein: CASSLGGASGLGEQFF; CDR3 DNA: TGTGCCAGCAGCTTGGGGGGGGCTAGCGGACTTGGTGAGCAGTTCTTC
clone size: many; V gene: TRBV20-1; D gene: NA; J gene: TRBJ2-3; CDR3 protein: CSARAGGTSDTQYF; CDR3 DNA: TGCAGTGCTAGAGCCGGTGGGACATCAGATACGCAGTATTTT
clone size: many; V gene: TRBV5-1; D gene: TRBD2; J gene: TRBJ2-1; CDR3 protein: CASSVTSGGAYNEQFF; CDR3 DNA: TGCGCCAGCAGCGTTACTAGCGGGGGGGCGTACAATGAGCAGTTCTTC
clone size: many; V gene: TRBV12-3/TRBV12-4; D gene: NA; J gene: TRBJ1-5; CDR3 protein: CASSHGGQSNQPQHF; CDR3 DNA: TGTGCCAGCAGTCACGGAGGGCAGAGCAATCAGCCCCAGCATTTT
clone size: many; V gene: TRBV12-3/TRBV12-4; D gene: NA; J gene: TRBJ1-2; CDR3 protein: CASSFQGRGGYTF; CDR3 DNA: TGTGCCAGCAGTTTTCAGGGGCGGGGTGGCTACACCTTC
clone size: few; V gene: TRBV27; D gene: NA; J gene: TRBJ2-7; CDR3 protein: CASSFSRGSYEQYF; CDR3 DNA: TGTGCCAGCAGTTTTTCTAGGGGTTCCTACGAGCAGTACTTC
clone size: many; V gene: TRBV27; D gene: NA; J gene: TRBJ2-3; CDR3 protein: CASSFGFRGADTQYF; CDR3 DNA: TGTGCCAGCAGTTTCGGATTTAGGGGCGCAGATACGCAGTATTTT
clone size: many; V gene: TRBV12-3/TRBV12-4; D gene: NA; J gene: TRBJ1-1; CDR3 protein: CASSLQRNTEAFF; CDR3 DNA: TGTGCCAGCAGTTTGCAGAGGAACACTGAAGCTTTCTTT
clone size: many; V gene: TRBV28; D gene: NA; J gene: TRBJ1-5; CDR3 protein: CASSLVLRDSNQPQHF; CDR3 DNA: TGTGCCAGCAGTTTAGTCCTCCGGGACAGCAATCAGCCCCAGCATTTT
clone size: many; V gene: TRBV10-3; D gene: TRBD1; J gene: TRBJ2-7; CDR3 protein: CAISEQGISYEQYF; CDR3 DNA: TGTGCCATCAGTGAACAGGGGATCTCCTACGAGCAGTACTTC
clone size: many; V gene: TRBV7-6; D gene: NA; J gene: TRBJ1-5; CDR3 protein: CASSLFQRSDSNQPQHF; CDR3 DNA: TGTGCCAGCAGCTTATTTCAACGGAGCGATAGCAATCAGCCCCAGCATTTT
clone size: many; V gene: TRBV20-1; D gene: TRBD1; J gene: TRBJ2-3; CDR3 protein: CSADRTGGTDTQYF; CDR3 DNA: TGCAGTGCGGACAGGACAGGCGGCACAGATACGCAGTATTTT
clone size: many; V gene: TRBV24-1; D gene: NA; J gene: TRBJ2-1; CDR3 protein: CATSDPLYNEQFF; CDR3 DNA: TGTGCCACCAGTGATCCGTTATACAATGAGCAGTTCTTC
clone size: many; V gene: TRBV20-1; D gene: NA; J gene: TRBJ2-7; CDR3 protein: CSARGRVTYEQYF; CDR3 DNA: TGCAGTGCTAGAGGCAGGGTGACCTACGAGCAGTACTTC
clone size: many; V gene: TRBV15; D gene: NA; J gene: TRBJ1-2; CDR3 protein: CATSRDNVGSSNYGYTF; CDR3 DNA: TGTGCCACCAGCAGAGATAACGTCGGCTCCTCTAACTATGGCTACACCTTC
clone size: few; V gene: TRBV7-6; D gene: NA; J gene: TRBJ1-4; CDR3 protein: CASSLYPAATNEKLFF; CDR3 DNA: TGTGCCAGCAGCTTATACCCCGCTGCAACTAATGAAAAACTGTTTTTT
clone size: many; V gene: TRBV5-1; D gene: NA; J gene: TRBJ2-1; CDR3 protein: CASSLVSYNEQFF; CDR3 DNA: TGCGCCAGCAGCTTGGTATCCTACAATGAGCAGTTCTTC
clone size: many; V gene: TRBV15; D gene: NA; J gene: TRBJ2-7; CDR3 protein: CATSRGVEAYEQYF; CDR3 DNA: TGTGCCACCAGCAGAGGGGTGGAGGCCTACGAGCAGTACTTC
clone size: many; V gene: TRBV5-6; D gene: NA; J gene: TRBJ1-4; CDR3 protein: CASSSVGDPPEKLFF; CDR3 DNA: TGTGCCAGCAGCAGCGTGGGGGACCCCCCAGAAAAACTGTTTTTT
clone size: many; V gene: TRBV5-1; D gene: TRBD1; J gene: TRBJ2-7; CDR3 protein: CASSMGQSYEQYF; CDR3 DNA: TGCGCCAGCAGCATGGGACAGTCCTACGAGCAGTACTTC
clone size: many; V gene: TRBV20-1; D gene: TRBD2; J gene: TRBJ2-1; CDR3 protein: CSARKLAGGNEQFF; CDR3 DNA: TGCAGTGCTAGAAAACTAGCGGGAGGGAATGAGCAGTTCTTC
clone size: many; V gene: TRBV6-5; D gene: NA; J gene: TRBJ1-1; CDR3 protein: CASSYDSGTEAFF; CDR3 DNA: TGTGCCAGCAGTTACGATAGTGGCACTGAAGCTTTCTTT
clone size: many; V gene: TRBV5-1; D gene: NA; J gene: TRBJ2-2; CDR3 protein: CASEDETGELFF; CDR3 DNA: TGCGCCAGCGAGGACGAGACGGGGGAGCTGTTTTTT